What follows describes a single T cell receptor beta chain. This record belongs to a study of control samples from healthy donors and cancer patients. TCRdb's copy holds only in-frame clones and misses some; the assay was immunoSEQ multiplex PCR. This sample has around 130,000 clones, with over 85% found just once. The CDR3 contains 15 residues. V was clipped by 5 bases and J by 5 bases; unmatched bases: 10. Germline lookup yields CDR1 MDHEN and CDR2 SYDVKM. The sample consisted of PBMCs. This clonotype was sampled from a man between 45 and 60 years old with head and neck cancer. V is TRBV28 and J is TRBJ1-1, with 8 bases aligning to TRBD1. The CDR3 DNA is TGTGCCAGCAGTGACAGGGGTATTCTTGGGACTGAAGCTTTCTTT. This translates into CASSDRGILGTEAFF.